The 28 T cell receptor beta chains below were found in one sample sequenced in a study of regulatory T cells in long-lasting Graves disease. To make TCR beta libraries, researchers used iRepertoire HTBI primers and Arm-PCR of CDR3 regions. TCRdb itself ran the multiplex PCR reads through MiXCR, one entry per CDR3 protein. The sample shows about 660,000 distinct CDR3 sequences, around 32% of them seen only once. Described time point: persistent/refractory GD, antithyroid drugs over 5 years with positive TRAb. From RNA extracted from PBMCs, the TCR library was made. The specimen comprised peripheral blood mononuclear cells (PBMCs), sampled when the disease was refractory, from a patient treated with antithyroid drugs. These receptors were taken from a female donor with Graves disease.

The chain uses TRBV12-3 or TRBV12-4 and TRBJ1-2; no firm D call. The CDR3 length is 13 residues. Trimming shortened V by 2 bases and J by 2 bases, and 6 bases separated the two germline ends. The CDR3 DNA follows: TGTGCCAGCAGTTTACGCATCAACTATGGCTACACCTTC. Translation: CASSLRINYGYTF.

The rearrangement uses TRBV7-2 and TRBJ1-1; maybe TRBD1 (5 bases). The CDR3 has 16 amino acids. Germline lookup yields CDR1 SGHTA and CDR2 FQGNSA. V dropped 5 bases and J dropped 2 bases, with 18 bases sitting between them. The CDR3 loop reads CASSKDQGSGNTEAFF. CDR3 nucleotides: TGTGCCAGCAGCAAAGACCAGGGTAGCGGAAACACTGAAGCTTTCTTT. The entire variable domain, with the rest obtained from reference TRBV7-2 and TRBJ1-1, is as follows: GAGVSQSPSNKVTEKGKDVELRCDPISGHTALYWYRQSLGQGLEFLIYFQGNSAPDKSGLPSDRFSAERTGGSVSTLTIQRTQQEDSAVYLCASSKDQGSGNTEAFFGQGTRLTVV.

Ten or more counts support this clonotype. The chain recombines TRBV6-1 with TRBJ2-7, with D unclear. The V gene lost 6 bases and the J gene lost 6 bases, with 21 bases spanning the gap. The CDR3 length is 15 residues. The germline CDR1 and CDR2 sequences are MNHNS and SASEGT. DNA of the CDR3: TGTGCCAGCAGCCACTCCGGGCCCTCCCCAGCCGAGCAGTACTTC. Translating it yields CASSHSGPSPAEQYF.

The chain joins TRBV20-1 to TRBJ1-2; no clear D. The CDR3 is 12 amino acids. The germline V gene encodes CDR1 DFQATT and CDR2 SNEGSKA (reference sequence). Deletions cut 6 bases from V and 5 bases from J, with 13 bases between. As DNA, the CDR3 is TGCAGTGCAGGAAGGGAGTTTTATGGCTACACCTTC. Its protein product is CSAGREFYGYTF.

V and J are TRBV27 and TRBJ1-2, with 8 bases lining up with TRBD1. Trimming took 4 bases from V and 3 from J; bases not matched to a gene: 10. The CDR3 runs to 16 residues. Per germline, CDR1 MNHEY and CDR2 SMNVEV (reference sequence). Here the CDR3 reads CASSSQGARHHYGYTF. The DNA of the CDR3 is TGTGCCAGCAGTTCTCAGGGGGCGAGACACCACTATGGCTACACCTTC.

This clonotype was detected ten times or more. The rearrangement links TRBV10-3 to TRBJ2-5; 10 bases match TRBD2. The V gene end was trimmed by 3 bases and the J gene end by 7 bases; junction bases not matched to a gene: 11. This CDR3 is 16 amino acids long. Germline V gene data show CDR1 as ENHRY and CDR2 as SYGVKD. CDR3 protein: CAISDWASGSRGTQYF. The DNA for the CDR3 is TGTGCCATCAGTGATTGGGCTAGCGGGAGTCGTGGGACCCAGTACTTC.

The DNA of the CDR3 is TGTGCCATCAGCCCTACGGGACTGGATTCTAACTATGGCTACACCTTC. This encodes CAISPTGLDSNYGYTF. This sequence joins TRBV12-3 or TRBV12-4 and TRBJ1-2, with a weak D call TRBD1 (5 bases). The CDR3 runs to 16 residues. The V gene lost 10 bases and the J gene lost 0 bases, with 21 bases spanning the gap.

A few counts support this clonotype. The CDR3 loop reads CSAHDRAGQPQHF. For the CDR3, the DNA is TGCAGTGCCCATGACAGGGCTGGGCAGCCCCAGCATTTT. The chain combines TRBV20-1 with TRBJ1-5; 7 bases match TRBD1. The ends lost 6 bases at V and 7 bases at J; junction bases unmatched: 9. The germline CDR1 and CDR2 sequences are DFQATT and SNEGSKA (reference sequence). This CDR3 comprises 13 residues.

This sequence joins TRBV12-3 or TRBV12-4 and TRBJ1-1, with a possible D match to TRBD1 (5 bases). The CDR3 has 15 residues. The ends were cut back, 5 bases at V and 1 base at J, with 14 bases in the middle. The CDR3 sequence: CASSAPGTSNTEAFF. DNA of the CDR3: TGTGCCAGCAGTGCCCCCGGGACGTCGAACACTGAAGCTTTCTTT.

In regard to this clonotype: The DNA is left out, because the CDR3 cannot be placed on it with certainty; the CDR3 is given as TCRdb lists it. V is TRBV9 and J is TRBJ1-2. The CDR3 is 14 amino acids long, termini counted. Germline CDR1 is SGDLS and CDR2 is YYNGEE. This CDR3 is CASSVGSGSYGYIF.

This clonotype was counted only a few times. The chain recombines TRBV2 with TRBJ2-6; D gene uncertain. The CDR3 totals 15 residues. V dropped 4 bases and J dropped 1 base, with 8 bases sitting between them. The germline CDR1 and CDR2 sequences are SNHLY and FYNNEI. The CDR3 DNA follows: TGTGCCAGCAGTGTGATAGGGTCTGGGGCCAACGTCCTGACTTTC. As protein: CASSVIGSGANVLTF.

The V call is TRBV29-1, the J call TRBJ2-2; D is unresolved. V lost 0 bases and J lost 0, with 8 bases in between. The CDR3 is 15 residues long. Germline CDR1 reads SQVTM; CDR2 reads ANQGSEA. The CDR3: CSVEDGHANTGELFF. The CDR3 DNA follows: TGCAGCGTTGAAGATGGGCACGCGAACACCGGGGAGCTGTTTTTT.

This clonotype was seen at least ten times. The DNA of the CDR3 is TGTGCCAGCAGTGTACTTGGGGAGACCCAGTACTTC. Translated, it gives CASSVLGETQYF. This chain links TRBV2 with TRBJ2-5; D not resolved. This CDR3 has 12 residues. V lost 4 bases and J lost 5, with 8 bases in between. Per germline, CDR1 SNHLY and CDR2 FYNNEI.

There are a few counts of this clonotype. This chain joins TRBV10-3 and TRBJ2-7, with D possibly being TRBD1 (5 bases). V lost 6 bases, J lost 0 bases, and 12 bases lay in between. This CDR3 is 14 amino acids long. Germline CDR1 reads ENHRY; CDR2 reads SYGVKD. This CDR3 is CAIRYRNSSYEQYF. CDR3 nucleotides: TGTGCCATCAGATACAGGAATAGCTCCTACGAGCAGTACTTC.

The chain couples TRBV2 to TRBJ2-2; 7 nucleotides match TRBD2. The V segment lost 7 bases and the J segment 5 bases; nucleotides outside the gene matches: 4. The CDR3 is 13 residues long. In germline, CDR1 is SNHLY, CDR2 FYNNEI. CDR3 in DNA: TGTGCCAGCACCACAGCGGGAACCGGGGAGCTGTTTTTT. It is translated as CASTTAGTGELFF. The whole variable domain, filled in from reference TRBV2 and TRBJ2-2, reads EPEVTQTPSHQVTQMGQEVILRCVPISNHLYFYWYRQILGQKVEFLVSFYNNEISEKSEIFDDQFSVERPDGSNFTLKIRSTKLEDSAMYFCASTTAGTGELFFGEGSRLTVL.

The V gene is TRBV6-5, the J gene TRBJ1-5, with TRBD1 matching over 9 bases. V lost 4 bases to trimming and J lost 0 bases; unmatched junction nucleotides: 10. The CDR3 runs to 18 residues. Germline CDR1 MNHEY, CDR2 SVGAGI. The CDR3 reads CASSLGQGTSYSNQPQHF. In DNA form, the CDR3 reads TGTGCCAGCAGTTTAGGACAGGGGACGTCCTATAGCAATCAGCCCCAGCATTTT.

The V and J genes are TRBV29-1 and TRBJ1-2; 8 nucleotides match TRBD1. CDR1 is SQVTM, CDR2 ANQGSEA, per germline. The CDR3 has 15 amino acids. Unmatched junction bases numbered 8, after V lost 0 bases and J lost 5 bases. CDR3 sequence (DNA): TGCAGCGTTGAAGACCCCGGACAGGGATTTTATGGCTACACCTTC. Encoded protein: CSVEDPGQGFYGYTF.

The rearrangement uses TRBV20-1 and TRBJ1-1, with D unresolved. Trimming removed 4 bases at V and 3 bases at J, with 6 bases between. The CDR3 length is 11 residues. The V gene's germline CDR1 is DFQATT and CDR2 SNEGSKA (reference sequence). The CDR3 here is CSAKVYTEAFF. The CDR3 DNA sequence: TGCAGTGCTAAGGTATACACTGAAGCTTTCTTT.

This clonotype was observed at least ten times. This chain joins TRBV2 and TRBJ1-5; D is perhaps TRBD1 (5 bases). Deletions cut 6 bases from V and 3 bases from J, with 15 bases between. Germline V CDR1 and CDR2: SNHLY, FYNNEI. This CDR3 has 15 residues. CDR3 region: CASRKTGQNNQPQHF. The CDR3 DNA follows: TGTGCCAGCAGAAAAACCGGACAAAACAATCAGCCCCAGCATTTT.

The rearrangement links TRBV6-1 to TRBJ1-3; D might be TRBD1 (6 bases). Germline CDR1 and CDR2: MNHNS and SASEGT. Between the trimmed V and J ends, which lost 8 bases and 3 bases, there was a span of 14 bases. CDR3 length: 14 residues. The CDR3 region is CASVNRAFGNTIYF. The CDR3 DNA reads TGTGCCAGCGTGAACAGGGCGTTTGGAAACACCATATATTTT.

The chain uses TRBV9 and TRBJ2-7; TRBD2 agrees at 7 bases. From germline, CDR1 is SGDLS and CDR2 YYNGEE. V lost 0 bases to trimming and J lost 5 bases; unmatched junction nucleotides: 5. The CDR3 runs 14 residues. The CDR3 loop is CASSVGGSGNEQYF. In DNA form, the CDR3 reads TGTGCCAGCAGCGTAGGCGGGAGCGGCAACGAGCAGTACTTC.

This clonotype was observed many times. The rearrangement uses TRBV7-8 and TRBJ1-1; the D is unclear. V was clipped by 2 bases and J by 6 bases, with 13 bases between them. Per germline, CDR1 SGHVS and CDR2 FQNEAQ. The CDR3 has 14 amino acids. The CDR3 coding sequence is TGTGCCAGCAGCTTAAGAGCCTTCCCGGCTGAAGCTTTCTTT. Protein: CASSLRAFPAEAFF.

This chain uses TRBV6-1 with TRBJ1-2; possibly TRBD1 for D (6 bases). V lost 8 bases and J lost 4, with 20 bases in between. CDR1 and CDR2 from the germline V gene are MNHNS and SASEGT. The CDR3 covers 15 residues. The CDR3 nucleotides read TGTGCCAGCGAAAAACCCAGGGGATTGGGCTATGGCTACACCTTC. Translation gives CASEKPRGLGYGYTF.

The chain is built from TRBV2 and TRBJ1-5; D ambiguous. Germline V gene data show CDR1 as SNHLY and CDR2 as FYNNEI. Deletions cut 5 bases from V and 0 bases from J, with 8 bases between. The CDR3 runs to 14 residues. This CDR3 is CASSQLGSNQPQHF. The DNA for the CDR3 is TGTGCCAGCAGTCAATTGGGTAGCAATCAGCCCCAGCATTTT.

The V gene is TRBV20-1, the J gene TRBJ2-7, with 10 bases matching TRBD2. CDR1 is DFQATT and CDR2 is SNEGSKA in the germline V gene (reference sequence). The CDR3 extends over 14 amino acids. Trimming cost V 6 bases and J 4 bases; bases outside gene matches: 9. The CDR3 DNA reads as TGCAGTGCACTGATAGCGGGGGGCTCTTACGAGCAGTACTTC. The encoded protein is CSALIAGGSYEQYF.

J is TRBJ2-1 and V is TRBV28; 9 nucleotides align to TRBD2. The junction had 7 bases not matched to a gene; V was cut back by 4 bases and J by 6 bases. Per the germline V gene, CDR1 is MDHEN and CDR2 is SYDVKM. The CDR3 has 15 residues. The CDR3 coding sequence is TGTGCCAGCAGTTCTGTAGCGGGAGTGGGCAATGAGCAGTTCTTC. Translated, it gives CASSSVAGVGNEQFF.

This chain links TRBV7-6 with TRBJ2-7; 9 bases align to TRBD1. Germline values: CDR1 SGHVS, CDR2 FNYEAQ. The CDR3 has 15 residues. The V gene end was trimmed by 1 base and the J gene end by 4 bases; junction bases not matched to a gene: 5. The CDR3 sequence is CASSLEGQGNYEQYF. The CDR3 DNA is TGTGCCAGCAGCTTAGAAGGACAGGGGAATTACGAGCAGTACTTC.

This chain links TRBV5-1 with TRBJ1-1; maybe TRBD1 (6 bases). The CDR3 extends over 14 amino acids. V was trimmed by 5 bases and J by 4 bases, leaving 15 bases between them. Germline V gives CDR1 SGHRS, CDR2 YFSETQ. The CDR3, as DNA: TGCGCCAGCAGTATGGGGGCTTTAGGCACTGAAGCTTTCTTT. Translated: CASSMGALGTEAFF.